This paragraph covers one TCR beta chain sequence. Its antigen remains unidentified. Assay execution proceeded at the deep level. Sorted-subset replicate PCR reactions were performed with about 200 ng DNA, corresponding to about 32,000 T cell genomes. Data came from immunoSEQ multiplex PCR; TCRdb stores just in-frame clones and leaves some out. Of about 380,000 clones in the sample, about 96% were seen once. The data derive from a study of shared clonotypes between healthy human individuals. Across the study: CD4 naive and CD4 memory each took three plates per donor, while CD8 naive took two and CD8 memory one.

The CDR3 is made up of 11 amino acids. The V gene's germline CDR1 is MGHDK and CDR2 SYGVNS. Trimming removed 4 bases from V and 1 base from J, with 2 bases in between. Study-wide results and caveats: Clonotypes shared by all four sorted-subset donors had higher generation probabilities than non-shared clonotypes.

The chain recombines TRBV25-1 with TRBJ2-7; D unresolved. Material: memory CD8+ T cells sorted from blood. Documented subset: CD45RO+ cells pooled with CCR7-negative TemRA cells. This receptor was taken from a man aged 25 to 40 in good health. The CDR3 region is CASSASYEQYF. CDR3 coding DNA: TGTGCCAGCAGTGCTTCCTACGAGCAGTACTTC.